A selection of T cell receptor beta chains follows, all from one sample in a study of blood T cell repertoires in COVID-19. The assay was immunoSEQ multiplex PCR, and TCRdb's table has in-frame clones only and misses some. This sample carries about 260,000 clones, 83% of them seen once, and the ten largest clones take 4.6%. Sequencing input: peripheral blood. The origin of the receptors is a man in his 60s who had recovered from COVID-19. Both conserved end residues are part of each CDR3. The D gene is left open where the match is weak. Not every row has a clone size; where given, it reads once, few, many or a size class.

clone size	J gene	CDR3 length	D gene	V gene	CDR3 protein	CDR3 DNA
-	TRBJ2-5	17	TRBD2	TRBV5-6	CASSLVGLAGAPETQYF	TGTGCCAGCAGCTTGGTAGGACTAGCGGGGGCCCCGGAGACCCAGTACTTC
once	TRBJ2-1	15	-	TRBV18	CASSPPAGAGNEQFF	TGTGCCAGCTCACCACCGGCAGGGGCCGGCAATGAGCAGTTCTTC
-	TRBJ2-5	13	-	TRBV10-2	CASSRTGKETQYF	TGCGCCAGCAGCCGGACGGGGAAAGAGACCCAGTACTTC
-	TRBJ2-7	11	-	TRBV29-1	CSVAGAWEQYF	TGCAGCGTGGCGGGGGCTTGGGAGCAGTACTTC
-	TRBJ2-7	14	-	TRBV5-1	CASSLSLASYEQYF	TGCGCCAGCAGCTTGTCACTAGCCTCCTACGAGCAGTACTTC
-	TRBJ2-1	13	TRBD1	TRBV7-6	CASSSTGNNEQFF	TGTGCCAGCAGCTCGACAGGGAACAATGAGCAGTTCTTC
-	TRBJ1-6	18	-	TRBV27	CASSPRQVIGGRSSPLHF	TGTGCCAGCAGTCCACGTCAGGTCATCGGGGGGCGATCTTCACCCCTCCACTTT
once	TRBJ1-1	11	-	TRBV3-1/TRBV3-2	CASSQVTEAFF	TGTGCCAGCAGCCAAGTTACAGAAGCTTTCTTT
-	TRBJ1-3	15	-	TRBV6-5	CASSSGGSLGNTIYF	TGTGCCAGCAGTTCCGGGGGGTCTTTGGGAAACACCATATATTTT
once	TRBJ2-2	13	-	TRBV12-3/TRBV12-4	CASKSSNTGELFF	TGTGCCAGCAAATCCTCGAACACCGGGGAGCTGTTTTTT
-	TRBJ2-1	16	TRBD2	TRBV6-5	CASSYRGRALYNEQFF	TGTGCCAGCAGTTATCGCGGGAGGGCCCTCTACAATGAGCAGTTCTTC
few	TRBJ1-1	14	-	TRBV27	CASRVTGKNTEAFF	TGTGCCAGCAGGGTGACCGGGAAGAACACTGAAGCTTTCTTT
-	TRBJ1-2	14	-	TRBV2	CASSERQTYYGYTF	TGTGCCAGCAGTGAAAGACAGACCTACTATGGCTACACCTTC
few	TRBJ2-7	14	-	TRBV28	CASRIAGGQTEQYF	TGTGCCAGCAGGATAGCCGGCGGACAGACCGAGCAGTACTTC
once	TRBJ2-1	13	-	TRBV5-4	CASSPSLGYEQFF	TGTGCCAGCAGCCCGTCCCTAGGCTATGAGCAGTTCTTC
-	TRBJ1-2	15	TRBD1	TRBV27	CASSFSPTQGVGYTF	TGTGCCAGCAGTTTTTCCCCAACCCAGGGGGTTGGCTACACCTTC
-	TRBJ1-6	14	TRBD1	TRBV7-2	CASSQGQFNSPLHF	TGTGCCAGCAGCCAGGGACAGTTTAATTCACCCCTCCACTTT
-	TRBJ2-3	11	-	TRBV5-1	CASSLGDTQYF	TGCGCCAGCAGCCTCGGAGATACGCAGTATTTT
few	TRBJ2-5	15	-	TRBV4-1	CASSQVQGERETQYF	TGCGCCAGCAGCCAAGTACAGGGCGAAAGAGAGACCCAGTACTTC
-	TRBJ2-7	14	-	TRBV11-2	CASSLAVLSYEQYF	TGTGCCAGCAGCTTAGCGGTTTTGTCGTACGAGCAGTACTTC
few	TRBJ2-7	15	TRBD1	TRBV4-1	CASSPGQGIAYEQYF	TGCGCCAGCAGCCCGGGACAGGGGATCGCCTACGAGCAGTACTTC
-	TRBJ2-6	15	-	TRBV6-5	CASSYEGSGANVLTF	TGTGCCAGCAGTTACGAGGGCTCTGGGGCCAACGTCCTGACTTTC
-	TRBJ2-7	13	TRBD2	TRBV29-1	CSVGLAGVGEQYF	TGCAGCGTTGGACTAGCGGGAGTGGGAGAGCAGTACTTC
-	TRBJ2-6	20	TRBD2	TRBV5-4	CASSFPPGLAGSSGANVLTF	TGTGCCAGCAGCTTCCCACCGGGACTAGCGGGAAGCTCTGGGGCCAACGTCCTGACTTTC
-	TRBJ1-5	15	-	TRBV19	CASSTPIGGSQPQHF	TGTGCCAGTAGTACCCCAATCGGGGGAAGTCAGCCCCAGCATTTT
many	TRBJ1-4	17	TRBD1	TRBV15	CATSTQWTGVTNEKLFF	TGTGCCACCAGCACCCAATGGACAGGGGTTACTAATGAAAAACTGTTTTTT
few	TRBJ2-7	14	-	TRBV7-8	CASSRGDSNYEQYF	TGTGCCAGCAGCCGAGGGGACTCCAATTACGAGCAGTACTTC
-	TRBJ2-7	11	-	TRBV20-1	CSARELYEQYF	TGCAGTGCTAGAGAACTCTACGAGCAGTACTTC
-	TRBJ2-5	15	TRBD2	TRBV6-5	CASRKRGASQETQYF	TGTGCCAGCCGAAAGCGGGGGGCCTCCCAAGAGACCCAGTACTTC
-	TRBJ2-1	19	TRBD2	TRBV6-1	CASSEAGTSGGALYNEQFF	TGTGCCAGCAGTGAAGCTGGGACTAGCGGGGGGGCTCTCTACAATGAGCAGTTCTTC
few	TRBJ2-1	15	TRBD2	TRBV7-8	CASSLVGLAGGEQFF	TGTGCCAGCAGCTTAGTGGGACTAGCGGGGGGTGAGCAGTTCTTC
-	TRBJ1-4	15	-	TRBV12-1	CASSQRQPSNEKLFF	TGTGCCAGCAGCCAACGACAGCCGTCTAATGAAAAACTGTTTTTT
-	TRBJ2-5	12	TRBD2	TRBV29-1	CSGREGQETQYF	TGCAGCGGCAGGGAGGGGCAAGAGACCCAGTACTTC
-	TRBJ1-4	15	-	TRBV10-3	CAISEMGAANEKLFF	TGTGCCATCAGTGAAATGGGGGCTGCTAATGAAAAACTGTTTTTT
-	TRBJ1-4	16	TRBD1	TRBV19	CAGSFTGDTTNEKLFF	TGTGCCGGTAGCTTCACAGGGGATACGACTAATGAAAAACTGTTTTTT
-	TRBJ2-3	16	TRBD1	TRBV7-6	CASSLAQGAGTDTQYF	TGTGCCAGCAGCTTAGCTCAGGGGGCAGGCACAGATACGCAGTATTTT
-	TRBJ2-1	15	TRBD2	TRBV6-4	CASSDSGGPYNEQFF	TGTGCCAGCAGTGACTCGGGAGGGCCATACAATGAGCAGTTCTTC
few	TRBJ1-6	14	-	TRBV28	CASSPRDTYSPLHF	TGTGCCAGCAGCCCCCGGGACACCTATTCACCCCTCCACTTT
-	TRBJ1-6	14	-	TRBV27	CASSLLADNSPLHF	TGTGCCAGCAGTTTATTGGCAGATAATTCACCCCTCCACTTT
once	TRBJ2-1	13	TRBD2	TRBV5-4	CSSRASGINEQFF	TGTTCGAGTAGGGCTAGCGGGATCAATGAGCAGTTCTTC
once	TRBJ1-1	16	TRBD1	TRBV5-1	CASSLDGTGGNTEAFF	TGCGCCAGCAGCTTGGACGGGACAGGCGGTAACACTGAAGCTTTCTTT
-	TRBJ2-5	16	-	TRBV27	CASSLSGGGPQETQYF	TGTGCCAGCAGTTTATCAGGGGGAGGGCCCCAAGAGACCCAGTACTTC
-	TRBJ1-1	14	-	TRBV10-3	CAISEGGAQAGIFF	TGTGCCATCAGTGAGGGAGGGGCCCAAGCAGGAATTTTCTTT
-	TRBJ2-7	14	-	TRBV3-1/TRBV3-2	CASSYRDIAYEQYF	TGTGCCAGCAGCTACCGGGACATCGCCTACGAGCAGTACTTC
-	TRBJ1-1	12	-	TRBV2	CASTRVNTEAFF	TGTGCCAGCACTCGAGTCAACACTGAAGCTTTCTTT
-	TRBJ2-4	18	-	TRBV7-8	CASSFQVGGTLAKNIQYF	TGTGCCAGCAGCTTTCAGGTGGGGGGAACCCTAGCCAAAAACATTCAGTACTTC
few	TRBJ2-1	12	-	TRBV11-3	CASSSAGNEQFF	TGTGCCAGCAGCTCGGCGGGGAATGAGCAGTTCTTC
-	TRBJ1-1	13	-	TRBV2	CASSLVLGVEAFF	TGTGCCAGCAGTTTAGTCTTAGGGGTTGAAGCTTTCTTT
-	TRBJ2-7	17	TRBD2	TRBV6-2/TRBV6-3	CASSRLGLAGGAYEQYF	TGTGCCAGCAGCCGACTCGGGCTAGCGGGAGGGGCCTACGAGCAGTACTTC
-	TRBJ2-7	14	-	TRBV7-8	CASSKGGSSYEQYF	TGTGCCAGCAGCAAGGGTGGGAGCTCCTACGAGCAGTACTTC
-	TRBJ2-1	15	TRBD2	TRBV7-9	CASSLGAGAYNEQFF	TGTGCCAGCAGCTTAGGCGCGGGAGCCTACAATGAGCAGTTCTTC
-	TRBJ1-6	17	-	TRBV27	CASSFFHQGKNNSPLHF	TGTGCCAGCAGTTTTTTCCACCAGGGAAAGAATAATTCACCCCTCCACTTT
few	TRBJ2-7	14	TRBD1	TRBV5-1	CASSLEQGGDEQYF	TGCGCCAGCAGCTTGGAACAGGGGGGCGACGAGCAGTACTTC